A single sample gave rise to the 29 T cell receptor beta chains below, sequenced in a study of blood T cell repertoires in COVID-19. The data were produced by immunoSEQ multiplex PCR, yet TCRdb's version contains in-frame clones alone and is incomplete. The sample gives about 150,000 clones, around 80% of which show up once; 5% is in the top ten. The sample comprised peripheral blood. These receptors all come from a woman aged 45-59 years with acute or convalescent COVID-19.

The chain has TRBV6-2 or TRBV6-3 and TRBJ2-3; D unresolved. CDR3 length equals 15 residues. Germline CDR1 is MNHEY and CDR2 is SVGEGT. The V gene lost 0 bases and the J gene lost 2 bases, with 9 bases spanning the gap. This CDR3 reads CASSYSNTATDTQYF. CDR3 nucleotides: TGTGCCAGCAGTTACTCCAACACAGCCACAGATACGCAGTATTTT.

V usage is TRBV13 and J usage is TRBJ1-2, with TRBD1 as a possible D gene (5 bases). This CDR3 has 14 amino acids. In germline, CDR1 is PRHDT, CDR2 FYEKMQ (reference sequence). Trimming left V 4 bases short and J 2 bases short, with 11 bases between. The CDR3 protein is CASSSPQGNYGYTF. The CDR3, as DNA: TGTGCCAGCAGCTCACCTCAGGGCAACTATGGCTACACCTTC.

The chain joins TRBV30 to TRBJ2-5, with TRBD2 identical over 8 bases. The V gene's germline CDR1 is GTSNPN and CDR2 SVGIG (reference sequence). The CDR3 runs to 17 residues. The V and J ends lost 4 bases and 1 base, in that order; junction bases with no gene match: 14. This chain's CDR3 is CAWNGGSAGGSQETQYF. CDR3 nucleotides: TGTGCCTGGAACGGAGGGTCGGCGGGGGGTTCCCAAGAGACCCAGTACTTC.

The chain has TRBV6-5 and TRBJ1-1, with 7 bases fitting TRBD1. V shed 9 bases, J shed 3 bases, and the junction held 7 bases outside the gene matches. Per germline, CDR1 MNHEY and CDR2 SVGAGI. The CDR3 length is 13 residues. The CDR3 sequence is CASRQGVDTEAFF. The CDR3 DNA is TGTGCCAGTAGACAGGGAGTCGACACTGAAGCTTTCTTT.

V is TRBV5-1 and J is TRBJ2-7, with D unclear. The CDR3 contains 16 residues. Germline CDR1 and CDR2: SGHRS and YFSETQ. Trimming left V 2 bases short and J 3 bases short, with 18 bases between. The CDR3 loop reads CASSFSTEPTYYEQYF. The CDR3 DNA reads TGCGCCAGCAGCTTTTCAACGGAGCCGACTTACTACGAGCAGTACTTC.

The chain employs TRBV5-4 and TRBJ1-6; no clear D gene. V lost 2 bases and J lost 2, with 11 bases in between. CDR1 is SGHNT and CDR2 is YYREEE in the germline V gene (reference sequence). The CDR3 is made up of 16 amino acids. The CDR3 DNA reads TGTGCCAGCAGCTTAGAGGGAGGTACCTATAATTCACCCCTCCACTTT. The encoded protein is CASSLEGGTYNSPLHF.

This clone came up once. J is TRBJ1-1 and V is TRBV7-3, with no clear D. The germline V gene has CDR1 SGHTA and CDR2 FQGTGA. Trimming took 5 bases from V and 8 from J, leaving 12 bases between them. The CDR3 is 12 amino acids. DNA of the CDR3: TGTGCCAGCAGCCCCTCGAGCACCGAAGCTTTCTTT. Its translation: CASSPSSTEAFF.

The chain couples TRBV12-3 or TRBV12-4 to TRBJ2-1, with 9 bases that match TRBD2. This CDR3 region has 13 residues. Trimming cost V 8 bases and J 8 bases; bases outside gene matches: 7. In nucleotides, the CDR3 is TGTGCCAGCTCGCGGGGGGGGCCGTATGAGCAGTTCTTC. This encodes CASSRGGPYEQFF.

This chain links TRBV10-3 with TRBJ2-5; tentative D call: TRBD1 (6 bases). Germline values: CDR1 ENHRY, CDR2 SYGVKD. This CDR3 comprises 15 residues. Between the trimmed V and J ends, which lost 3 bases and 2 bases, there was a span of 13 bases. The CDR3: CAISDSEDRQETQYF. CDR3 nucleotides: TGTGCCATCAGTGACTCCGAAGACAGGCAAGAGACCCAGTACTTC.

The chain couples TRBV7-2 to TRBJ2-6; 11 bases are a match to TRBD1. CDR3 length equals 19 residues. Trimming cost V 1 base and J 2 bases; bases outside gene matches: 7. Germline CDR1 and CDR2: SGHTA and FQGNSA. CDR3 sequence: CASSLDPGQGDPGANVLTF. The CDR3 bases are TGTGCCAGCAGCTTAGACCCGGGACAGGGGGACCCTGGGGCCAACGTCCTGACTTTC.

A word on this clone: Other DNA sequences in the same sample also yield this CDR3. The chain carries TRBV7-2 and TRBJ1-2, with D unclear. Looked up from germline, CDR1 is SGHTA and CDR2 is FQGNSA. V lost 2 bases to trimming and J lost 4 bases, with 5 bases between them. The CDR3 has 12 residues. CDR3 sequence: CASSLSVYGYTF. CDR3 DNA: TGTGCCAGCAGCTTATCGGTCTATGGCTACACCTTC.

The chain recombines TRBV11-3 with TRBJ1-1; TRBD1 matches at 7 bases. Losses at the gene ends were 3 bases for V and 4 bases for J; bases not matched to a gene: 2. This CDR3 is built from 13 residues. From germline, CDR1 is SGHNT and CDR2 YENEEA. The CDR3 spells CASSFTGATEAFF. The CDR3 DNA reads TGTGCCAGCAGCTTTACAGGGGCCACTGAAGCTTTCTTT.

V and J are TRBV19 and TRBJ1-2, with 8 bases aligning to TRBD1. CDR1 is LNHDA and CDR2 is SQIVND in the germline V gene (reference sequence). The CDR3 has 11 residues. V shed 10 bases and J 7 bases; nucleotides not matched to a gene: 5. The CDR3 region is CAIDRGAGYTF. CDR3 sequence (DNA): TGTGCCATCGACAGGGGCGCTGGCTACACCTTC.

This clone was seen a handful of times. The V gene is TRBV5-8, the J gene TRBJ2-1; TRBD1 aligns across 8 bases. Germline V CDR1 and CDR2: SGHTS, YDEGEE. The V gene end was trimmed by 4 bases and the J gene end by 4 bases; junction bases not matched to a gene: 10. The CDR3 extends over 16 amino acids. Written as DNA, the CDR3 is TGTGCCAGCAGCCCAGGGACAGGAAGTCTTTACAATGAGCAGTTCTTC. This gives the protein CASSPGTGSLYNEQFF.

The chain joins TRBV27 to TRBJ1-5, with D perhaps TRBD1 (6 bases). Germline V gene data show CDR1 as MNHEY and CDR2 as SMNVEV (reference sequence). The CDR3 length is 16 residues. Trimming left V 5 bases short and J 4 bases short, with 18 bases between. CDR3 DNA sequence: TGTGCCAGCAGTCGCTTCGGGGGAGGGGGGAATCAGCCCCAGCATTTT. Protein sequence: CASSRFGGGGNQPQHF.

This rearrangement joins TRBV7-9 to TRBJ1-3; D gene uncertain. Trimming took off 3 bases at V and 10 bases at J, with 16 bases between the two ends. The germline V gene has CDR1 SEHNR and CDR2 FQNEAQ (reference sequence). The CDR3 has 14 amino acids. The CDR3 sequence: CASSFYTDGRTIYF. The CDR3, as DNA: TGTGCCAGCAGCTTTTATACAGACGGAAGGACCATATATTTT.

The gene calls are TRBV19 and TRBJ1-5; 8 nucleotides line up with TRBD1. Per germline, CDR1 LNHDA and CDR2 SQIVND (reference sequence). This CDR3 comprises 16 residues. The trim removed 2 bases at V and 2 bases at J, leaving 5 bases unmatched. CDR3 DNA sequence: TGTGCCAGTAGTATATTCAGGGGGCAAGGCAATCAGCCCCAGCATTTT. The encoded protein is CASSIFRGQGNQPQHF.

The chain combines TRBV2 with TRBJ1-1; D perhaps matches TRBD1 (5 bases). The V end lost 6 bases, the J end lost 0 bases, and 17 bases lay between the germline ends. The CDR3 spans 16 residues. The germline gives CDR1 SNHLY, CDR2 FYNNEI. This CDR3 is CASSLGGGTMNTEAFF. The CDR3 DNA is TGTGCCAGCAGCCTCGGGGGGGGAACGATGAACACTGAAGCTTTCTTT.

The V gene is TRBV5-8, the J gene TRBJ1-6; D is uncertain. The CDR3 totals 16 residues. V was clipped by 4 bases and J by 0 bases, with 11 bases between them. Per the germline V gene, CDR1 is SGHTS and CDR2 is YDEGEE. The CDR3 region has the DNA TGTGCCAGCAGCCCGCTAATGAGCTCCTATAATTCACCCCTCCACTTT. This encodes CASSPLMSSYNSPLHF.

The gene calls are TRBV6-2 or TRBV6-3 and TRBJ2-5; 10 bases map to TRBD2. The CDR3 loop spans 15 amino acids. Germline CDR1 reads MNHEY; CDR2 reads SVGEGT. Trimming took 4 bases from V and 7 from J; bases not matched to a gene: 9. CDR3 in amino acids: CASSSAAGGRRTQYF. In DNA form, the CDR3 reads TGTGCCAGCAGTTCCGCAGCGGGGGGGCGCCGGACCCAGTACTTC.

The chain recombines TRBV7-8 with TRBJ1-2, with a weak D call TRBD1 (6 bases). The germline CDR1 and CDR2 sequences are SGHVS and FQNEAQ. The V end was cut by 3 bases, the J end by 3 bases, with 11 bases between. This CDR3 has 14 amino acids. The CDR3 sequence is CASSFGGRDYGYTF. CDR3 nucleotides: TGTGCCAGCAGCTTTGGGGGCAGGGACTATGGCTACACCTTC.

The chain links TRBV7-2 to TRBJ1-1; 7 bases are a match to TRBD1. The ends lost 3 bases at V and 3 bases at J; junction bases unmatched: 10. The CDR3 extends over 16 amino acids. The germline CDR1 and CDR2 sequences are SGHTA and FQGNSA. Here the CDR3 reads CASSFLVQGVYTEAFF. Here the CDR3 DNA reads TGTGCCAGCAGCTTCTTAGTTCAGGGGGTATACACTGAAGCTTTCTTT.

J is TRBJ1-1 and V is TRBV5-1, with a possible D match to TRBD1 (5 bases). This CDR3 is 19 amino acids long. The V end lost 4 bases, the J end lost 2 bases, and 27 bases lay between the germline ends. The germline gives CDR1 SGHRS, CDR2 YFSETQ. CDR3 amino acids: CASSQTPSGDGRRNTEAFF. Written as DNA, the CDR3 is TGCGCCAGCAGCCAGACACCCTCGGGGGACGGGAGGCGAAACACTGAAGCTTTCTTT.

This clone rates as medium-sized (0.01 to 0.1%). This chain connects TRBV11-2 to TRBJ2-7; TRBD2 matches at 8 bases. V shed 5 bases, J shed 1 base, and the junction held 10 bases outside the gene matches. Germline CDR1 SGHAT, CDR2 FQNNGV. The length of the CDR3 is 16 residues. The CDR3 here is CASSRRGGPPSYEQYF. CDR3 DNA sequence: TGTGCCAGCAGCCGTCGGGGGGGCCCTCCTTCCTACGAGCAGTACTTC.

In its sample, this clone was seen once. The V gene is TRBV5-1, the J gene TRBJ2-1; 8 bases align to TRBD1. The CDR3 runs 14 residues. From germline, CDR1 is SGHRS and CDR2 YFSETQ. V lost 0 bases, J lost 8 bases, and 4 bases stayed unmatched. CDR3 amino acids: CASSLAQGAYEQFF. CDR3 DNA: TGCGCCAGCAGCTTGGCCCAGGGGGCCTATGAGCAGTTCTTC.

To note about this clone: This sample includes further DNA sequences coding for the same CDR3. V usage is TRBV19 and J usage is TRBJ1-4; TRBD1 is a possible D gene (5 bases). This CDR3 contains 14 residues. Germline V CDR1 and CDR2: LNHDA, SQIVND (reference sequence). Trimming shortened V by 0 bases and J by 5 bases, and 7 bases separated the two germline ends. The DNA of the CDR3 is TGTGCCAGTAGTATAGACCGGGGGAATGAAAAACTGTTTTTT. It encodes CASSIDRGNEKLFF. The full variable domain, with the rest looked up from reference TRBV19 and TRBJ1-4, is DGGITQSPKYLFRKEGQNVTLSCEQNLNHDAMYWYRQDPGQGLRLIYYSQIVNDFQKGDIAEGYSVSREKKESFPLTVTSAQKNPTAFYLCASSIDRGNEKLFFGSGTQLSVL.

The chain links TRBV29-1 to TRBJ2-1, with D possibly TRBD1 on 6 matching bases. This CDR3 has 13 amino acids. Germline values: CDR1 SQVTM, CDR2 ANQGSEA. V was shortened by 4 bases and J by 7 bases, with 14 bases between the two germline ends. Here the CDR3 DNA reads TGCAGCGTTGGGTTGGGGGCTTATAATGAGCAGTTCTTC. This translates into CSVGLGAYNEQFF.

The chain links TRBV30 to TRBJ2-5, with 8 bases fitting TRBD2. V shed 0 bases, J shed 3 bases, and the junction held 6 bases outside the gene matches. Germline V gives CDR1 GTSNPN, CDR2 SVGIG (reference sequence). This CDR3 region has 15 residues. The CDR3 nucleotides read TGTGCCTGGAGTGTGTCTAGCGGGCCAAAAGAGACCCAGTACTTC. Protein: CAWSVSSGPKETQYF.

The J gene is TRBJ2-5, the V gene TRBV15, with 8 positions matching TRBD1. The germline CDR1 and CDR2 sequences are LNHNV and YYDKDF (reference sequence). V was clipped by 6 bases and J by 5 bases; unmatched bases: 11. The CDR3 spans 15 residues. The CDR3 sequence: CATRGQGSTLETQYF. As DNA, the CDR3 is TGTGCCACCAGAGGACAGGGAAGCACATTGGAGACCCAGTACTTC.